The 9 T cell receptor beta chains reported below all come from one sample, sequenced in a study of control samples from healthy donors and cancer patients. Sequencing was performed with immunoSEQ multiplex PCR; in TCRdb, only in-frame clones are kept and a portion is missing. The table shows approximately 97,000 clones, with just over 90% occurring only once. Sequenced material: blood. The receptors were sampled from a woman between 18 and 29 years old in good health.

This sequence joins TRBV27 and TRBJ1-2; tentatively, D is TRBD1 (6 bases). CDR1 is MNHEY, CDR2 SMNVEV, per germline (reference sequence). The CDR3 is made up of 14 amino acids. V was cut by 5 bases and J by 7 bases, with 17 bases left in between. In nucleotides, the CDR3 is TGTGCCAGCAGTCGGAACGGGGGCGACGGTGGCTACACCTTC. It encodes CASSRNGGDGGYTF.

The J gene is TRBJ2-5, the V gene TRBV5-6; TRBD2 matches at 11 bases. Trimming cost V 4 bases and J 3 bases; bases outside gene matches: 2. In germline, CDR1 is SGHDT, CDR2 YYEEEE. The CDR3 extends over 14 amino acids. CDR3 in amino acids: CASSGGLAEETQYF. The CDR3 DNA reads TGTGCCAGCAGCGGGGGACTAGCGGAAGAGACCCAGTACTTC.

The gene calls are TRBV9 and TRBJ2-2, with 8 nucleotides matching TRBD2. With V trimmed by 4 bases and J by 3 bases, 5 bases remained unmatched. The CDR3 extends over 15 amino acids. Per germline, CDR1 SGDLS and CDR2 YYNGEE. DNA of the CDR3: TGTGCCAGCAGCCCGGGGGGGCCATACACCGGGGAGCTGTTTTTT. Translation gives CASSPGGPYTGELFF.

V is TRBV7-2 and J is TRBJ1-3; D gene unclear. Trimming left V 1 base short and J 0 bases short, with 10 bases between. The CDR3 covers 16 residues. Germline V gives CDR1 SGHTA, CDR2 FQGNSA. The CDR3 nucleotides are TGTGCCAGCAGCTTAGTCCCATCGAGCTCTGGAAACACCATATATTTT. Protein sequence: CASSLVPSSSGNTIYF.

The CDR3 loop is CASSKQEYNEQFF. The CDR3, as DNA: TGTGCCAGTAGTAAACAGGAATACAATGAGCAGTTCTTC. The chain recombines TRBV19 with TRBJ2-1; the D gene is possibly TRBD1 (5 bases). CDR3 length: 13 residues. Per germline, CDR1 LNHDA and CDR2 SQIVND (reference sequence). V was trimmed by 4 bases and J by 4 bases, leaving 8 bases between them.

The J gene is TRBJ2-5, the V gene TRBV29-1, with TRBD2 matching over 10 bases. The V and J ends lost 3 bases and 6 bases, in that order; junction bases with no gene match: 7. This CDR3 has 14 residues. The germline CDR1 and CDR2 sequences are SQVTM and ANQGSEA. CDR3 sequence: CSVESTSGIQTQYF. The CDR3 nucleotides read TGCAGCGTTGAGTCTACTAGCGGGATTCAGACCCAGTACTTC. Full variable domain (rest looked up from reference TRBV29-1 and TRBJ2-5): SAVISQKPSRDICQRGTSLTIQCQVDSQVTMMFWYRQQPGQSLTLIATANQGSEATYESGFVIDKFPISRPNLTFSTLTVSNMSPEDSSIYLCSVESTSGIQTQYFGPGTRLLVL.

The chain uses TRBV6-1 and TRBJ1-1; 7 nucleotides agree with TRBD1. The CDR3 consists of 16 residues. The V gene's germline CDR1 is MNHNS and CDR2 SASEGT. V lost 3 bases and J lost 8; bases outside the gene matches: 15. In DNA form, the CDR3 reads TGTGCCAGCAGTGACCGGGACAGCGGCGTTGGGGTCGAAGCTTTCTTT. This translates into CASSDRDSGVGVEAFF.

This clone was seen once. The chain has TRBV5-1 and TRBJ2-7; tentatively, D is TRBD2 (6 bases). Looked up from germline, CDR1 is SGHRS and CDR2 is YFSETQ. The CDR3 totals 14 residues. V dropped 2 bases and J dropped 1 base, with 10 bases sitting between them. CDR3 DNA: TGCGCCAGCAGCTTCGGGGGAATATCCTACGAGCAGTACTTC. It is translated as CASSFGGISYEQYF.

The rearrangement uses TRBV5-6 and TRBJ1-3; D unclear. This CDR3 comprises 16 residues. With 4 bases removed from V and 0 bases from J, the gap between germline ends came to 14 bases. Germline V CDR1 and CDR2: SGHDT, YYEEEE. The DNA of the CDR3 is TGTGCCAGCAGCCTGATAACAAGAAACTCTGGAAACACCATATATTTT. Translation: CASSLITRNSGNTIYF.